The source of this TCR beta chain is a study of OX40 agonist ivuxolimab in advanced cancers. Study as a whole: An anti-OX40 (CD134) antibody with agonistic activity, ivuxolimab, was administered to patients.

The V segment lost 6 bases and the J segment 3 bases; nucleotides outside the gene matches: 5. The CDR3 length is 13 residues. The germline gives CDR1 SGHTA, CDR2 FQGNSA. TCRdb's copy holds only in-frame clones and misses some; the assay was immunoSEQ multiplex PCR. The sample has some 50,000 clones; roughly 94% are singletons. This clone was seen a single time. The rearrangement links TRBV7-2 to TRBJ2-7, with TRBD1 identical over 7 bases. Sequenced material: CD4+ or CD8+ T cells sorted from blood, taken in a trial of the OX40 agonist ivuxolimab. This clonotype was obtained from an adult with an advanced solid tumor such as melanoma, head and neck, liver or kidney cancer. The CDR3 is CASRPQGVYEQYF. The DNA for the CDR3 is TGTGCCAGCAGGCCTCAGGGGGTCTACGAGCAGTACTTC.